Included here is one T cell receptor beta chain sequence, with context. Germline CDR1 reads SGDLS; CDR2 reads YYNGEE. Trimming removed 0 bases from V and 0 bases from J, with 9 bases in between. The CDR3 length is 16 residues. This sample is drawn from a study of OX40 agonist ivuxolimab in advanced cancers. Looking at the study overall: Patients undergoing dose escalation presented with hepatocellular carcinoma, melanoma, renal cell or head and neck cancer.

Clones were sequenced by immunoSEQ multiplex PCR, and TCRdb holds only the in-frame ones, with some missing. The sample lists around 46,000 clones; 70% to 90% were seen once. The chain couples TRBV9 to TRBJ1-4; D ambiguous. The sequenced sample was CD4+ or CD8+ T cells sorted from blood, obtained in a trial of the OX40 agonist ivuxolimab. This clonotype originated in an adult with an advanced solid tumor such as melanoma, head and neck, liver or kidney cancer. The CDR3 nucleotides are TGTGCCAGCAGCGTAGCCGCGCGGTCAACTAATGAAAAACTGTTTTTT. It translates to CASSVAARSTNEKLFF.